Presented here are 22 T cell receptor beta chains from one specimen sequenced in a study of cytomegalovirus exposure and HLA in healthy donors. Primers for the PCR totalled 60 Vbeta and 13 Jbeta. Sequencing used immunoSEQ multiplex PCR; TCRdb keeps in-frame clones, though not all of them. Of 100,000 to 150,000 clones detected, under 85% appear once; the ten largest clones hold more than 4%. Material for sequencing was PBMCs. These receptors were taken from a male donor in good health and CMV-seropositive.

The gene calls are TRBV28 and TRBJ1-2, with D possibly matching TRBD1 (5 bases). V was shortened by 2 bases and J by 6 bases, with 10 bases between the two germline ends. Germline CDR1 MDHEN, CDR2 SYDVKM. The CDR3 totals 13 residues. The CDR3 DNA follows: TGTGCCAGCAGTTTAGGGGGGAGAGATGGCTACACCTTC. It codes for CASSLGGRDGYTF.

This chain uses TRBV10-3 with TRBJ1-3, with 8 nucleotides matching TRBD1. Germline CDR1 ENHRY, CDR2 SYGVKD. V dropped 4 bases and J dropped 4; count of bases not matched to a gene: 12. The CDR3 contains 17 residues. CDR3 DNA sequence: TGTGCCATCAGTGTAGCAGGGGGCCTAACGAGAGGAAACACCATATATTTT. This gives the protein CAISVAGGLTRGNTIYF.

The gene calls are TRBV5-5 and TRBJ2-1, with TRBD2 identical over 12 bases. V lost 1 base and J lost 8; bases outside the gene matches: 16. Germline lookup yields CDR1 SGHKS and CDR2 YYEKEE (reference sequence). The CDR3 runs to 19 residues. As DNA, the CDR3 is TGTGCCAGCAGCTTGCGTAGGGCTAGCGGGGGGGAGTGGAGTTATGAGCAGTTCTTC. Translation: CASSLRRASGGEWSYEQFF.

As concerns this clone: Other DNA sequences in the same sample also yield this CDR3. The rearrangement joins TRBV5-4 to TRBJ2-1; perhaps TRBD1 as D (6 bases). CDR3 length equals 14 residues. V shed 3 bases and J shed 1 base, with 8 bases lying between them. Germline assignment: CDR1 SGHNT and CDR2 YYREEE (reference sequence). This chain's CDR3 is CASSSTGSYNEQFF. CDR3 in DNA: TGTGCCAGCAGCTCCACAGGGTCCTACAATGAGCAGTTCTTC.

This clone was seen once. The V gene is TRBV18, the J gene TRBJ1-3, with 7 bases identical to TRBD1. V shed 5 bases and J 5 bases; nucleotides not matched to a gene: 9. Per the germline V gene, CDR1 is KGHSH and CDR2 is LQKENI. The CDR3 covers 15 residues. The DNA of the CDR3 is TGTGCCAGCTCATCTTCAGGGGGAACGCGAAACACCATATATTTT. Its protein is CASSSSGGTRNTIYF.

This clone was seen a handful of times. The chain recombines TRBV4-1 with TRBJ2-7, with 10 positions matching TRBD2. The V gene's germline CDR1 is MGHRA and CDR2 YSYEKL. J gave up 7 bases and V 3 bases, and 18 bases lay outside the gene matches. The CDR3 is 18 residues long. The CDR3 loop reads CASSHRLAGEANRMEQYF. The DNA of the CDR3 is TGCGCCAGCAGCCATCGGCTAGCGGGAGAAGCAAACCGAATGGAGCAGTACTTC.

This clone was observed once. V usage is TRBV6-4 and J usage is TRBJ1-1; unclear D gene. The germline gives CDR1 MRHNA, CDR2 SNTAGT. CDR3 length equals 13 residues. V was shortened by 6 bases and J by 0 bases, with 8 bases between the two germline ends. This CDR3 is CASSLYMNTEAFF. CDR3 DNA sequence: TGTGCCAGCAGCCTCTATATGAACACTGAAGCTTTCTTT.

This chain links TRBV2 with TRBJ2-3; possible D gene TRBD2, 7 bases. CDR3 length: 17 residues. Germline V gene data show CDR1 as SNHLY and CDR2 as FYNNEI. V lost 4 bases to trimming and J lost 7 bases, with 24 bases between them. The CDR3 DNA sequence: TGTGCCAGCAGTGCTGGGGGGCTAGCGGAGGGCATAAATACGCAGTATTTT. This sequence encodes CASSAGGLAEGINTQYF.

This chain links TRBV11-2 with TRBJ1-1; D call uncertain. This CDR3 is built from 13 residues. Trimming left V 4 bases short and J 6 bases short, with 12 bases between. The germline gives CDR1 SGHAT, CDR2 FQNNGV. CDR3: CASSSDLLAEAFF. The CDR3 DNA sequence: TGTGCCAGCAGCTCAGATCTACTGGCTGAAGCTTTCTTT.

The chain links TRBV2 to TRBJ2-7; 9 nucleotides line up with TRBD2. The CDR3 length is 15 residues. V shed 7 bases, J shed 2 bases, and the junction held 9 bases outside the gene matches. Germline CDR1 is SNHLY and CDR2 is FYNNEI. The CDR3, as DNA: TGTGCCAGCACTCCATTAGCGGGAGTGACCTACGAGCAGTACTTC. It yields the protein CASTPLAGVTYEQYF.

The rearrangement joins TRBV6-5 to TRBJ2-7, with 7 nucleotides matching TRBD1. This CDR3 is built from 14 residues. From germline, CDR1 is MNHEY and CDR2 SVGAGI. V was clipped by 6 bases and J by 0 bases; unmatched bases: 5. CDR3 protein: CASSLTGFSYEQYF. The DNA of the CDR3 is TGTGCCAGCAGCTTGACAGGGTTCTCCTACGAGCAGTACTTC.

The rearrangement joins TRBV2 to TRBJ2-1, with 11 bases matching TRBD1. V lost 6 bases to trimming and J lost 5 bases; unmatched junction nucleotides: 6. This CDR3 has 15 residues. The germline V gene has CDR1 SNHLY and CDR2 FYNNEI. The CDR3 here is CASRRGQGDNNEQFF. The CDR3 bases are TGTGCCAGCAGACGGGGACAGGGGGACAACAATGAGCAGTTCTTC.

The rearrangement joins TRBV7-9 to TRBJ2-3; 10 bases match TRBD1. The V gene end was trimmed by 6 bases and the J gene end by 2 bases; junction bases not matched to a gene: 17. The CDR3 loop spans 19 amino acids. Germline CDR1 and CDR2: SEHNR and FQNEAQ (reference sequence). The CDR3 nucleotides read TGTGCCAGCAGGGCTAACCGGGACAGGGGCTTCATCCCCACAGATACGCAGTATTTT. Residues: CASRANRDRGFIPTDTQYF.

The chain carries TRBV21-1 and TRBJ2-7; whether TRBD1, the table's D call, matches the DNA was not checked. TRBV21-1 is designated a pseudogene. There are 19 residues in the CDR3. The CDR3 protein is CASSKKDRGVPKSSYEQYF. CDR3 coding DNA: TGTGCCAGCAGCAAAAAGGACAGGGGGGTCCCTAAGAGCTCCTACGAGCAGTACTTC.

The rearrangement uses TRBV7-2 and TRBJ2-7, with 9 bases lining up with TRBD1. The CDR3 contains 15 residues. Trimming took 5 bases from V and 3 from J; bases not matched to a gene: 8. The germline V gene encodes CDR1 SGHTA and CDR2 FQGNSA. The CDR3 bases are TGTGCCAGCAGCCCTGACAGGGGGTTATACTACGAGCAGTACTTC. Amino acids: CASSPDRGLYYEQYF.

The V gene is TRBV23-1, the J gene TRBJ1-3; D not certain. TRBV23-1 is an ORF, and what it does is uncertain. The CDR3 runs 15 residues. Trimming pared 3 bases from V and 4 bases from J, leaving 13 bases between. The CDR3 spells CASSHLRGFGNTIYF. In DNA form, the CDR3 reads TGCGCCAGCAGTCATTTAAGAGGGTTCGGAAACACCATATATTTT.

The V gene is TRBV5-4, the J gene TRBJ2-7; 12 positions agree with TRBD2. Per germline, CDR1 SGHNT and CDR2 YYREEE (reference sequence). V trimming: 0 bases; J trimming: 1 base; junction bases outside the gene matches: 5. There are 17 residues in the CDR3. CDR3 nucleotide sequence: TGTGCCAGCAGCTTGGCTAGCGGGGGGGCAGGTTCCTACGAGCAGTACTTC. Its protein product is CASSLASGGAGSYEQYF. The full variable domain, in which reference TRBV5-4 and TRBJ2-7 provide the parts outside the CDR3, is ETGVTQSPTHLIKTRGQQVTLRCSSQSGHNTVSWYQQALGQGPQFIFQYYREEENGRGNFPPRFSGLQFPNYSSELNVNALELDDSALYLCASSLASGGAGSYEQYFGPGTRLTVT.

The chain is built from TRBV29-1 and TRBJ1-2; D gene ambiguous. V dropped 6 bases and J dropped 2 bases, with 13 bases sitting between them. The CDR3 is 13 amino acids. The germline gives CDR1 SQVTM, CDR2 ANQGSEA. The CDR3 is CSVASVSNYGYTF. The CDR3 coding sequence is TGCAGCGTCGCGAGTGTATCAAACTATGGCTACACCTTC. Variable domain in full (rest from reference TRBV29-1 and TRBJ1-2): SAVISQKPSRDICQRGTSLTIQCQVDSQVTMMFWYRQQPGQSLTLIATANQGSEATYESGFVIDKFPISRPNLTFSTLTVSNMSPEDSSIYLCSVASVSNYGYTFGSGTRLTVV.

This chain connects TRBV5-1 to TRBJ2-1, with 7 positions matching TRBD1. There are 16 residues in the CDR3. Trimming removed 4 bases from V and 5 bases from J; junction bases left unmatched: 12. Germline CDR1 is SGHRS and CDR2 is YFSETQ. The CDR3 here is CASSQRDRAPNNEQFF. The CDR3 nucleotides read TGCGCCAGCAGCCAAAGGGACAGAGCCCCGAACAATGAGCAGTTCTTC.

This clone turned up a few times. The chain is built from TRBV6-4 and TRBJ2-3, with 9 bases lining up with TRBD2. This CDR3 is 17 amino acids long. Looked up from germline, CDR1 is MRHNA and CDR2 is SNTAGT. With V trimmed by 6 bases and J by 8 bases, 18 bases remained unmatched. The CDR3 sequence: CASSRLGGSGGLSTQYF. CDR3 DNA sequence: TGTGCCAGCAGCCGGCTGGGAGGTAGCGGGGGCCTCAGTACGCAGTATTTT.

The genes are TRBV19 and TRBJ2-3; D is ambiguous. The CDR3 is 14 residues long. Germline V gives CDR1 LNHDA, CDR2 SQIVND (reference sequence). V shed 1 base and J shed 2 bases, with 7 bases lying between them. CDR3 amino acids: CASSIAVNTDTQYF. The CDR3 bases are TGTGCCAGTAGTATAGCTGTAAACACAGATACGCAGTATTTT.

The chain is built from TRBV11-2 and TRBJ1-3; D unresolved. The CDR3 totals 15 residues. V was cut by 0 bases and J by 4 bases, with 10 bases left in between. CDR1 is SGHAT, CDR2 FQNNGV, per germline. The CDR3 loop reads CASSLEAFSGNTIYF. CDR3 sequence (DNA): TGTGCCAGCAGCTTAGAGGCTTTCTCGGGAAACACCATATATTTT.